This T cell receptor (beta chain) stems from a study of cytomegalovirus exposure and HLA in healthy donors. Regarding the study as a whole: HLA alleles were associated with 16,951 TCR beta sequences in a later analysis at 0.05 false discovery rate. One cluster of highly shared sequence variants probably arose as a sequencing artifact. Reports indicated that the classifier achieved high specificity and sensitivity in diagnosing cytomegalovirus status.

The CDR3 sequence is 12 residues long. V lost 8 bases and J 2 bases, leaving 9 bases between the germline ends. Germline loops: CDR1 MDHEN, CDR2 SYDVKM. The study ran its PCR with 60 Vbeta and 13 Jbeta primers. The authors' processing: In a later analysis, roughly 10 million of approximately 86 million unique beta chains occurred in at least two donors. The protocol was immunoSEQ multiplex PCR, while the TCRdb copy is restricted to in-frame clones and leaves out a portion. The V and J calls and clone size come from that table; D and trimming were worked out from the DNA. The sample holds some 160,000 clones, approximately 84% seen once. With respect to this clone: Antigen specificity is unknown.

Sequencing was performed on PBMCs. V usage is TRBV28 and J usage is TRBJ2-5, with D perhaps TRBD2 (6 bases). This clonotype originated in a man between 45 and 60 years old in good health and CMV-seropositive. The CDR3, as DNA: TGTGCCAGCCGGGACTTTCAAGAGACCCAGTACTTC. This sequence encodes CASRDFQETQYF.